The 21 T cell receptor beta chains below come from one sample, sequenced in a study of T-cell reconstitution after alpha-beta-depleted transplantation in children. Unique molecular identifiers were used to barcode this TCRbeta library. TCRdb analysed the PCR reads with MiXCR anew, one entry per CDR3 protein. Of about 200,000 distinct CDR3 sequences in the sample, roughly 6.3% were seen once. This material consisted of PBMCs, taken before TCRalphabeta/CD19-depleted stem cell transplant. These receptors were taken from a girl less than two years old with combined immunodeficiency, due to receive a stem cell transplant.

Remarks on this clonotype: The junction departs from the called germline gene at one end, perhaps through a read error. This rearrangement joins TRBV3-1 to TRBJ2-1; D unresolved. The CDR3 has 15 amino acids. Germline CDR1 is LGHDT and CDR2 is YNNKEL (reference sequence). The CDR3 protein is CASSKEVPRPNEQFF. The CDR3 nucleotides are TGTGCCAGCAGCAAAGAGGTTCCCAGACCAAATGAGCAGTTCTTC.

This clonotype appeared many times. The chain uses TRBV20-1 and TRBJ1-5; D is possibly TRBD1 (5 bases). Looked up from germline, CDR1 is DFQATT and CDR2 is SNEGSKA (reference sequence). This CDR3 is built from 15 residues. Trimming cost V 3 bases and J 3 bases, with 15 bases left between them. The CDR3 DNA is TGCAGTGCTAGGCCCTTTGGGGGTCCCAATCAGCCCCAGCATTTT. Translation gives CSARPFGGPNQPQHF.

Ten or more counts support this clonotype. The J gene is TRBJ2-4, the V gene TRBV20-1; D may be TRBD1 (6 bases). Trimming pared 6 bases from V and 3 bases from J, leaving 21 bases between. Germline lookup yields CDR1 DFQATT and CDR2 SNEGSKA (reference sequence). The length of the CDR3 is 16 residues. Here the CDR3 reads CSAPGQPFGVKNIQYF. The CDR3, as DNA: TGCAGTGCCCCGGGACAACCGTTTGGGGTCAAAAACATTCAGTACTTC.

The sample holds many counts of this clonotype. This rearrangement joins TRBV9 to TRBJ2-5; 10 bases agree with TRBD2. Germline V lookup: CDR1 SGDLS, CDR2 YYNGEE. The CDR3 extends over 16 amino acids. J was trimmed by 0 bases and V by 4 bases; bases with no gene match: 6. CDR3 region: CASSQGLAEYQETQYF. The DNA of the CDR3 is TGTGCCAGCAGCCAAGGACTAGCGGAGTACCAAGAGACCCAGTACTTC.

This clonotype was counted at least ten times. J is TRBJ1-1 and V is TRBV14; D unresolved. With 4 bases removed from V and 10 bases from J, the gap between germline ends came to 22 bases. This CDR3 comprises 15 residues. Germline assignment: CDR1 SGHDN and CDR2 FVKESK. The CDR3 DNA sequence: TGTGCCAGCAGCCGTTTTAATGAAAGAGGGCGGGGAGCTTTCTTT. This gives the protein CASSRFNERGRGAFF.

Worth noting for this clonotype: A read error may be the cause here, since a much bigger clone is one base away. J is TRBJ2-7 and V is TRBV7-9, with TRBD1 matching 7 bases. The germline V gene encodes CDR1 SEHNR and CDR2 FQNEAQ (reference sequence). This CDR3 spans 15 amino acids. The CDR3 nucleotides read TGTGCCTGCAGCTCCCGGGACAGTCAACGGGACGAGCAGTACTTC. This codes for CACSSRDSQRDEQYF.

This clonotype appeared many times. This sequence joins TRBV4-1 and TRBJ1-4, with D unresolved. Germline CDR1 is MGHRA and CDR2 is YSYEKL. V dropped 8 bases and J dropped 1 base, with 8 bases sitting between them. The CDR3 extends over 13 amino acids. CDR3 amino acids: CASRSLTNEKLFF. DNA of the CDR3: TGCGCCAGCCGTAGCCTAACTAATGAAAAACTGTTTTTT.

This clonotype has at least ten counts. The V and J genes are TRBV24-1 and TRBJ1-5; D perhaps matches TRBD1 (5 bases). Germline V gene sequence: CDR1 KGHDR, CDR2 SFDVKD. Trimming took off 2 bases at V and 6 bases at J, with 7 bases between the two ends. The CDR3 has 13 residues. CDR3 loop: CATSDSGTQPQHF. The CDR3 region has the DNA TGTGCCACCAGTGATTCTGGGACTCAGCCCCAGCATTTT.

The table lists this clonotype with many counts. This rearrangement joins TRBV7-6 to TRBJ2-3, with D maybe TRBD2 (5 bases). The CDR3 is made up of 15 amino acids. Germline loops: CDR1 SGHVS, CDR2 FNYEAQ. V lost 4 bases to trimming and J lost 6 bases, with 17 bases between them. In DNA, the CDR3 is TGTGCCAGCAGCTCCGATGAGGGTTCGGGGGATACGCAGTATTTT. Protein product: CASSSDEGSGDTQYF.

This clonotype has ten or more counts. V usage is TRBV11-2 and J usage is TRBJ2-4, with 12 bases fitting TRBD2. CDR1 is SGHAT, CDR2 FQNNGV, per germline. The trim removed 7 bases at V and 2 bases at J, leaving 12 bases unmatched. The CDR3 is 18 amino acids. CDR3 sequence: CASTLRLGLAGTKNIQYF. In nucleotides, the CDR3 is TGTGCCAGCACCCTACGACTAGGACTAGCGGGAACCAAAAACATTCAGTACTTC.

Ten or more counts support this clonotype. This chain connects TRBV12-3 or TRBV12-4 to TRBJ2-1; 9 bases are shared with TRBD2. The V segment lost 3 bases and the J segment 8 bases; nucleotides outside the gene matches: 11. CDR3 length: 16 amino acids. The CDR3 loop reads CASSLLWAGGPYEQFF. DNA for the CDR3: TGTGCCAGCAGTTTGCTGTGGGCGGGGGGGCCCTATGAGCAGTTCTTC.

This clonotype was found a few times. V gene TRBV12-3 or TRBV12-4 combines with J gene TRBJ1-2, with D unresolved. Trimming removed 2 bases at V and 8 bases at J, with 9 bases between. The CDR3 has 12 residues. The CDR3 DNA is TGTGCCAGCAGTTTATCCGGTGAGGGCTACACCTTC. Residues: CASSLSGEGYTF.

This clonotype showed up many times. The J gene is TRBJ2-1, the V gene TRBV7-2; TRBD2 aligns across 12 bases. This CDR3 is 16 amino acids long. V lost 5 bases to trimming and J lost 4 bases; unmatched junction nucleotides: 6. Germline V gene lookup returns CDR1 SGHTA and CDR2 FQGNSA. The CDR3 spells CASSPLLAGGYNEQFF. CDR3 coding DNA: TGTGCCAGCAGCCCACTGCTAGCGGGAGGGTACAATGAGCAGTTCTTC.

This clonotype was picked up many times. The V and J genes are TRBV29-1 and TRBJ2-3, with 8 bases matching TRBD2. Germline CDR1 SQVTM, CDR2 ANQGSEA. V lost 0 bases to trimming and J lost 2 bases; unmatched junction nucleotides: 4. This CDR3 spans 15 amino acids. The CDR3 sequence is CSVEDPTSATDTQYF. The CDR3 bases are TGCAGCGTTGAAGACCCGACTAGCGCCACAGATACGCAGTATTTT.

In this sample, this clonotype turned up a few times. The CDR3 loop is CASSFKLDSPYEQYF. The CDR3 DNA follows: TGTGCCAGCAGTTTTAAATTGGACAGCCCCTACGAGCAGTACTTC. This chain connects TRBV12-3 or TRBV12-4 to TRBJ2-7; D perhaps matches TRBD1 (6 bases). This CDR3 spans 15 amino acids. V was trimmed by 3 bases and J by 2 bases, leaving 14 bases between them.

This clonotype was recorded at least ten times. This chain links TRBV10-3 with TRBJ2-1, with D perhaps matching TRBD2 (6 bases). Trimming took off 10 bases at V and 0 bases at J, with 10 bases between the two ends. From germline, CDR1 is ENHRY and CDR2 SYGVKD. The length of the CDR3 is 13 residues. The CDR3 spells CATLANSYNEQFF. CDR3 in DNA: TGTGCCACCCTAGCGAACTCCTACAATGAGCAGTTCTTC.

This clonotype was counted at least ten times. The gene calls are TRBV24-1 and TRBJ2-1; D is unclear. The germline V gene has CDR1 KGHDR and CDR2 SFDVKD. CDR3 length: 13 amino acids. Trimming removed 4 bases at V and 4 bases at J, with 7 bases between. As DNA, the CDR3 is TGTGCCACCAGTGAACAGATATACAATGAGCAGTTCTTC. This codes for CATSEQIYNEQFF.

This clonotype was seen ten or more times. The CDR3 is CASSEGLAASYEQYF. The CDR3 nucleotides are TGTGCCAGCAGTGAAGGCCTAGCGGCCTCCTACGAGCAGTACTTC. The chain is built from TRBV6-1 and TRBJ2-7; 7 bases fit TRBD2. The ends lost 1 base at V and 0 bases at J; junction bases unmatched: 3. Germline values: CDR1 MNHNS, CDR2 SASEGT. The CDR3 is made up of 15 amino acids.

This clonotype showed up many times. J is TRBJ2-1 and V is TRBV4-3, with 8 bases identical to TRBD2. The CDR3 is 17 residues long. Germline V lookup: CDR1 LGHNA, CDR2 YSLEER. V lost 1 base to trimming and J lost 5 bases; unmatched junction nucleotides: 10. DNA of the CDR3: TGCGCCAGCAGCCAAGGACCGGGACTAGAGAACCACAATGAGCAGTTCTTC. It encodes CASSQGPGLENHNEQFF.

This clonotype was detected many times. The chain uses TRBV2 and TRBJ2-1, with D uncertain. The CDR3 sequence is 14 residues long. Germline CDR1 is SNHLY and CDR2 is FYNNEI. V lost 9 bases and J 1 base, leaving 13 bases between the germline ends. The CDR3 loop is CARVEKDSYNEQFF. CDR3 bases: TGTGCCAGGGTAGAGAAGGATTCCTACAATGAGCAGTTCTTC.

This clonotype was recorded many times. The gene calls are TRBV28 and TRBJ2-1; 15 bases fit TRBD2. CDR1 MDHEN and CDR2 SYDVKM come from the germline V gene. The CDR3 consists of 20 residues. V shed 1 base, J shed 5 bases, and the junction held 12 bases outside the gene matches. CDR3 coding DNA: TGTGCCAGCAGTTTATCCCTTACCCTCGGACTAGCGGGAGGGCACAATGAGCAGTTCTTC. It codes for CASSLSLTLGLAGGHNEQFF.